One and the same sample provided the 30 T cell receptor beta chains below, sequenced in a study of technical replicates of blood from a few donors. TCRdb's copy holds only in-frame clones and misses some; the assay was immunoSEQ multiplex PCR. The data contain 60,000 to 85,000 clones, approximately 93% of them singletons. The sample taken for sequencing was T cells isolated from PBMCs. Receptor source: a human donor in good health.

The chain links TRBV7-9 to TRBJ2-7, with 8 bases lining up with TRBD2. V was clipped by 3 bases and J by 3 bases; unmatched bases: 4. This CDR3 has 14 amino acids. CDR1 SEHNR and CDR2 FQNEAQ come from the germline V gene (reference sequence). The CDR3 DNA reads TGTGCCAGCAGCTTCCGGGAGGGACGCTACGAGCAGTACTTC. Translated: CASSFREGRYEQYF. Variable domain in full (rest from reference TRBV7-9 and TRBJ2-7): DTGVSQNPRHKITKRGQNVTFRCDPISEHNRLYWYRQTLGQGPEFLTYFQNEAQLEKSRLLSDRFSAERPKGSFSTLEIQRTEQGDSAMYLCASSFREGRYEQYFGPGTRLTVT.

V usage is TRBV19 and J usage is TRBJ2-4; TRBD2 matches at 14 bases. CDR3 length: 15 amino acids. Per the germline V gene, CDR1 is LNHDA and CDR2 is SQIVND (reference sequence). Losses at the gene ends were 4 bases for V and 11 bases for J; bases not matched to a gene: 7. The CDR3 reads CASSTEPGLAGVQYF. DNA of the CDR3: TGTGCCAGTAGTACTGAGCCGGGACTAGCGGGAGTTCAGTACTTC.

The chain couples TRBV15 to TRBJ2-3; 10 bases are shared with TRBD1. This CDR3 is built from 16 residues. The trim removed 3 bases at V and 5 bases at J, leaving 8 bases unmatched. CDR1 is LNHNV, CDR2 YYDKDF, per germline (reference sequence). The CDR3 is CATSSLRTGGLDTQYF. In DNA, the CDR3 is TGTGCCACCAGCAGCCTCCGGACAGGGGGTTTAGATACGCAGTATTTT.

The CDR3 is CASTTTGWDTDTQYF. CDR3 coding DNA: TGTGCCAGTACTACGACAGGGTGGGACACAGATACGCAGTATTTT. The chain uses TRBV19 and TRBJ2-3; 7 bases line up with TRBD1. V lost 7 bases and J lost 2; bases outside the gene matches: 9. Germline CDR1 is LNHDA and CDR2 is SQIVND (reference sequence). The CDR3 runs 15 residues.

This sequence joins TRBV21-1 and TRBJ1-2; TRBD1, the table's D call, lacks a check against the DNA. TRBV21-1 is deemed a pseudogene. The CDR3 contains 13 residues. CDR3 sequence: CASTSTGRRSYTF. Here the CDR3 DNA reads TGTGCCAGCACCTCAACAGGGCGTAGAAGCTACACCTTC.

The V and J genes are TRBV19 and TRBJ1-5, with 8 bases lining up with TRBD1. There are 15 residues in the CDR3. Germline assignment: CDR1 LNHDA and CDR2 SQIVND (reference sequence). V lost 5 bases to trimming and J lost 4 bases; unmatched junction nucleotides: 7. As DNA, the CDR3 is TGTGCCAGTAGTCCGATGACAGGGGCAAATCAGCCCCAGCATTTT. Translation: CASSPMTGANQPQHF. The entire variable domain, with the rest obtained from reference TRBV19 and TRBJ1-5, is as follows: DGGITQSPKYLFRKEGQNVTLSCEQNLNHDAMYWYRQDPGQGLRLIYYSQIVNDFQKGDIAEGYSVSREKKESFPLTVTSAQKNPTAFYLCASSPMTGANQPQHFGDGTRLSIL.

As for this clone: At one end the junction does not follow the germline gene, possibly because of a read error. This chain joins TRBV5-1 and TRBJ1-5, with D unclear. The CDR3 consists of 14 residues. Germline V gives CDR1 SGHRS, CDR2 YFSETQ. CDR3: CASSHTLLDRPPDF. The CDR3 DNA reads TGCGCCAGCAGCCACACATTACTAGACCGGCCCCCGGATTTT.

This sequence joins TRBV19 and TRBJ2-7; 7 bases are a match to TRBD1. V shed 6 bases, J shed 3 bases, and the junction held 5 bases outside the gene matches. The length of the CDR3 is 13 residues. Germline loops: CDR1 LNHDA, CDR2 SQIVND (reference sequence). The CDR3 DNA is TGTGCCAGTAGCCGGGACAGTTACTACGAGCAGTACTTC. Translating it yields CASSRDSYYEQYF.

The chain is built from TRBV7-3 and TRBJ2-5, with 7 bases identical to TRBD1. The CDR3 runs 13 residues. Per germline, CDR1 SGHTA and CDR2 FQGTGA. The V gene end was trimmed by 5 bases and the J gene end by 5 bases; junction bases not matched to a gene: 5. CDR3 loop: CASSTGVGETQYF. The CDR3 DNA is TGTGCCAGCAGCACAGGGGTTGGGGAGACCCAGTACTTC. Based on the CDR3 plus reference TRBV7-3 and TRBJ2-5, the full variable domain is GAGVSQTPSNKVTEKGKYVELRCDPISGHTALYWYRQSLGQGPEFLIYFQGTGAADDSGLPNDRFFAVRPEGSVSTLKIQRTERGDSAVYLCASSTGVGETQYFGPGTRLLVL.

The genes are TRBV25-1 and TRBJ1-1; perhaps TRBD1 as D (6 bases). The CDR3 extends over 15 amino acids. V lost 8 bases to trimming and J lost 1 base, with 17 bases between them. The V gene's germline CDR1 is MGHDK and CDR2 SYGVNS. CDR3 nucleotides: TGTGCCAGCCTACCCACCGGACAGCAGAACACTGAAGCTTTCTTT. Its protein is CASLPTGQQNTEAFF.

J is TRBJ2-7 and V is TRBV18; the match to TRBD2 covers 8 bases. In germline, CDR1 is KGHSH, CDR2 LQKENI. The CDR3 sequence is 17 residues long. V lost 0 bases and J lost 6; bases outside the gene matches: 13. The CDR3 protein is CASSPPGLPAGEGEQYF. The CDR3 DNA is TGTGCCAGCTCACCACCGGGTTTACCAGCGGGAGAGGGCGAGCAGTACTTC.

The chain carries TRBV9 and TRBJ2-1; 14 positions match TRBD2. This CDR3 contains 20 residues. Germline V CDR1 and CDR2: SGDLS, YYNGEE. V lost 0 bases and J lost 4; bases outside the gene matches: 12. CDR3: CASSVVETSGRVGIYNEQFF. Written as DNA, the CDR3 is TGTGCCAGCAGCGTAGTAGAGACTAGCGGGAGGGTGGGCATTTACAATGAGCAGTTCTTC.

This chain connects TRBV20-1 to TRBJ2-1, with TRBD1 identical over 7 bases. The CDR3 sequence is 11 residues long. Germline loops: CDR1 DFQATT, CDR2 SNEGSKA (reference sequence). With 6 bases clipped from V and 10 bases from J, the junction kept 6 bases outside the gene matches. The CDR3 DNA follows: TGCAGTGCGACCGGGACAGACGAGCAGTTCTTC. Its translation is CSATGTDEQFF.

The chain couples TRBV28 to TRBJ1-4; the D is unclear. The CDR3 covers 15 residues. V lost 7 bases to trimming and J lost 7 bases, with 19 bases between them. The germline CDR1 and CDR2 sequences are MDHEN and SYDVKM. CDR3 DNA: TGTGCCAGCACCCCAAGTCGAGGGAAGAGTGAAAAACTGTTTTTT. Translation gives CASTPSRGKSEKLFF. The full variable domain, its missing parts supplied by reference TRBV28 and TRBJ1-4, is DVKVTQSSRYLVKRTGEKVFLECVQDMDHENMFWYRQDPGLGLRLIYFSYDVKMKEKGDIPEGYSVSREKKERFSLILESASTNQTSMYLCASTPSRGKSEKLFFGSGTQLSVL.

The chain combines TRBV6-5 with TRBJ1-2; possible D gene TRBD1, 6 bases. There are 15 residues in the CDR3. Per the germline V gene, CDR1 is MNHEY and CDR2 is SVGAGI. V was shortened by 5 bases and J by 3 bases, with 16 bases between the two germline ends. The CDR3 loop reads CASSISDSSYYGYTF. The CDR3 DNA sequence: TGTGCCAGCAGTATCTCGGACAGTTCATACTATGGCTACACCTTC.

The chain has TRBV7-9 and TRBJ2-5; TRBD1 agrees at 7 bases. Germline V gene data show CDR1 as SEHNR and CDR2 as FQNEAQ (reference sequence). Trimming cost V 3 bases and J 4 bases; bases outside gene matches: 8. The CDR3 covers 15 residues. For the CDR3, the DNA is TGTGCCAGCAGCTTCGACAGGGCCGCCAGAGAGACCCAGTACTTC. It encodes CASSFDRAARETQYF. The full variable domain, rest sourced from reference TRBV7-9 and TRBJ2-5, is DTGVSQNPRHKITKRGQNVTFRCDPISEHNRLYWYRQTLGQGPEFLTYFQNEAQLEKSRLLSDRFSAERPKGSFSTLEIQRTEQGDSAMYLCASSFDRAARETQYFGPGTRLLVL.

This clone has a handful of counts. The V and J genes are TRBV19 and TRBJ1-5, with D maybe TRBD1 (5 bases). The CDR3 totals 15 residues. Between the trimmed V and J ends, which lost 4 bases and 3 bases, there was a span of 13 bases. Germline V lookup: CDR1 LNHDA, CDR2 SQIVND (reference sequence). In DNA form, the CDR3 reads TGTGCCAGTAGTACGAACGGGGGATACAATCAGCCCCAGCATTTT. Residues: CASSTNGGYNQPQHF.

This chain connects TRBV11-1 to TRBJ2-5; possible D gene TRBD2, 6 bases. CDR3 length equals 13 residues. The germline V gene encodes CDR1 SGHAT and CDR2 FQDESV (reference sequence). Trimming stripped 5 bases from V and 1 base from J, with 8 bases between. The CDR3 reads CASSAGLQETQYF. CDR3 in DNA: TGTGCCAGCAGCGCGGGACTCCAAGAGACCCAGTACTTC. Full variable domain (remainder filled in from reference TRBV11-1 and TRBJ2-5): EAEVAQSPRYKITEKSQAVAFWCDPISGHATLYWYRQILGQGPELLVQFQDESVVDDSQLPKDRFSAERLKGVDSTLKIQPAELGDSAMYLCASSAGLQETQYFGPGTRLLVL.

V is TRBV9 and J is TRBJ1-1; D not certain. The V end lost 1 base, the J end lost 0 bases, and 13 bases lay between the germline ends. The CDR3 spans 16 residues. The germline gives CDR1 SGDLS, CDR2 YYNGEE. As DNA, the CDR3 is TGTGCCAGCAGCGTAAACCCCGACACGATGAACACTGAAGCTTTCTTT. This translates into CASSVNPDTMNTEAFF.

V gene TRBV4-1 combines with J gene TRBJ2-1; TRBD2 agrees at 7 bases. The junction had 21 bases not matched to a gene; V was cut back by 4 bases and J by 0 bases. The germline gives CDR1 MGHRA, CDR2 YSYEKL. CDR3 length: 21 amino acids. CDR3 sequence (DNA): TGCGCCAGCAGCCCTGGTTCGGCCAGGGCGTCCGGACTAGTCTCCTACAATGAGCAGTTCTTC. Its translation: CASSPGSARASGLVSYNEQFF.

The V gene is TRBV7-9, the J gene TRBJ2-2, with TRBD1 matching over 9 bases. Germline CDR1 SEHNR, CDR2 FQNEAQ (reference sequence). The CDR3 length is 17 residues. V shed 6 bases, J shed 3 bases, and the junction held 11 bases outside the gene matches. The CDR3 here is CASRLTGTGRDTGELFF. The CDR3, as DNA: TGTGCCAGCAGATTAACCGGGACAGGGAGAGACACCGGGGAGCTGTTTTTT.

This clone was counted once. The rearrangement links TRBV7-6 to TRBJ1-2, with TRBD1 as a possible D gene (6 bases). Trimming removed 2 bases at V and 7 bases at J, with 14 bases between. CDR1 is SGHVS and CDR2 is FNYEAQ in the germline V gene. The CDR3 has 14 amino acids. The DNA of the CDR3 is TGTGCCAGCAGCTTAAGGCAGGGGAGCCCTGGCTACACCTTC. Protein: CASSLRQGSPGYTF. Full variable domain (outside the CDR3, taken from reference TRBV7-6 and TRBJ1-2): GAGVSQSPRYKVTKRGQDVALRCDPISGHVSLYWYRQALGQGPEFLTYFNYEAQQDKSGLPNDRFSAERPEGSISTLTIQRTEQRDSAMYRCASSLRQGSPGYTFGSGTRLTVV.

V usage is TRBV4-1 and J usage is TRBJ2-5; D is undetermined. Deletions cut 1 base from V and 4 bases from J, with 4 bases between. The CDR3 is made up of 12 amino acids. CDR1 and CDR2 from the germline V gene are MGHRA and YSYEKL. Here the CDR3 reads CASSQGGETQYF. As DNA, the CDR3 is TGCGCCAGCAGCCAAGGAGGAGAGACCCAGTACTTC.

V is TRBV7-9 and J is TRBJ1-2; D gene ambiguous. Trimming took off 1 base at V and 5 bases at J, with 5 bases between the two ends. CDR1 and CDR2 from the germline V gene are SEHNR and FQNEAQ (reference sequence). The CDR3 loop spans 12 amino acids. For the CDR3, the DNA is TGTGCCAGCAGCTTAGGCGGTTATGGCTACACCTTC. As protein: CASSLGGYGYTF.

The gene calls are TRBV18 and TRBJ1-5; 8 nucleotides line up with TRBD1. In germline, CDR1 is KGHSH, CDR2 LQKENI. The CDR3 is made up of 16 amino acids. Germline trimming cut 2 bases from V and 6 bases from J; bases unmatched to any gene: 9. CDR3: CASSPFAQGASQPQHF. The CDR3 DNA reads TGTGCCAGCTCACCATTTGCCCAGGGGGCTAGTCAGCCCCAGCATTTT.

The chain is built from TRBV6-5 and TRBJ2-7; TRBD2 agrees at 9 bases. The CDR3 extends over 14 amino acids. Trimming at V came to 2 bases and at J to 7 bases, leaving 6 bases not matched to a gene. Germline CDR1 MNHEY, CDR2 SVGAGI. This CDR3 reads CASSYLAGHIEQYF. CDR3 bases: TGTGCCAGCAGTTACCTAGCGGGACATATAGAGCAGTACTTC.

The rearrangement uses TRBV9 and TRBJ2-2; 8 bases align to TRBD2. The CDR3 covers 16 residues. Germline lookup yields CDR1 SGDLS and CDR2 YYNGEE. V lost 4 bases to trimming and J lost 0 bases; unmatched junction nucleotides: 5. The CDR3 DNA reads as TGTGCCAGCAGCCCGATAGCGGGAACGAACACCGGGGAGCTGTTTTTT. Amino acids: CASSPIAGTNTGELFF.

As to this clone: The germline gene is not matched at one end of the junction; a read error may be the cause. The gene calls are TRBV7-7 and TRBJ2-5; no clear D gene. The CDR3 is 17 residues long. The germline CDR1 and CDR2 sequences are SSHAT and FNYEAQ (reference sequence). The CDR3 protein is CASSPRFQIGEQETQYF. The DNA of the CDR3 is TGTGCTAGCAGCCCGAGATTTCAGATTGGAGAGCAAGAGACCCAGTACTTC.

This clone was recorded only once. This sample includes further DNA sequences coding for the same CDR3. The CDR3 reads CASSFGYEQYF. The CDR3 coding sequence is TGTGCCAGCAGTTTCGGGTACGAGCAGTACTTC. The chain recombines TRBV28 with TRBJ2-7; D not certain. Trimming removed 3 bases from V and 4 bases from J, with 4 bases in between. This CDR3 contains 11 residues. The V gene's germline CDR1 is MDHEN and CDR2 SYDVKM.

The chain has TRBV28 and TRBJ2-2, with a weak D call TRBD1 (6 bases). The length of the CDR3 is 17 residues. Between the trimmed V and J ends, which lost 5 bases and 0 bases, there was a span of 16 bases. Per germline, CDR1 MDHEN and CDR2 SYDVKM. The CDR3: CASSALGATSNTGELFF. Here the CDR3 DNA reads TGTGCCAGCAGTGCGCTGGGGGCCACCTCGAACACCGGGGAGCTGTTTTTT.